The clone carrying this TCR beta chain was seen ten or more times. The data derive from a study of early T cells in non-severe SARS-CoV-2 infection. TCRdb processed the 5' RACE reads anew with MiXCR; each CDR3 protein has one entry. The top ten clones hold under 5.5% of a sample with approximately 56,000 distinct CDR3 sequences, approximately 10% of them seen once. V shed 3 bases and J shed 7 bases, with 4 bases lying between them. Germline V gene sequence: CDR1 MNHEY, CDR2 SMNVEV (reference sequence). The CDR3 has 12 residues. The rearrangement uses TRBV27 and TRBJ1-6; D is unclear. Sequenced input: whole blood. This TCR was recovered from an adult who was a healthcare worker with PCR-confirmed SARS-CoV-2 infection or an uninfected control (not recorded which). CDR3 sequence reads: CASSLGNSPLHF. The CDR3, as DNA: TGTGCCAGCAGTTTGGGGAATTCACCCCTCCACTTT.